A selection of T cell receptor beta chains follows, all from one sample in a study of OX40 agonist ivuxolimab in advanced cancers. Data came from immunoSEQ multiplex PCR; TCRdb stores just in-frame clones and leaves some out. The table has about 77,000 clones, roughly 85% seen once. The sample in question was CD4+ or CD8+ T cells sorted from blood, obtained in a trial of the OX40 agonist ivuxolimab. The receptors here all came from an adult with an advanced solid tumor such as melanoma, head and neck, liver or kidney cancer. CDR3s include the opening cysteine and the closing phenylalanine or tryptophan. A D gene is named only where the DNA matches it firmly. The listing skips clone size in some rows; elsewhere it reads once, few, many or a size class.

>TRBV28|NA|TRBJ2-3|NA
CASREPPVDTQYF
TGTGCCAGCAGGGAACCTCCAGTCGATACGCAGTATTTT
>TRBV4-2|TRBD1|TRBJ1-4|NA
CASSHNRTGTGGPSTNEKLFF
TGTGCCAGCAGCCATAACCGAACCGGGACAGGGGGACCATCCACTAATGAAAAACTGTTTTTT
>TRBV6-5|NA|TRBJ2-2|NA
CASSYSTDTGELFF
TGTGCCAGCAGTTACTCAACTGACACCGGGGAGCTGTTTTTT
>TRBV2|NA|TRBJ2-6|NA
CASSEGVGANVLTF
TGTGCCAGCAGTGAAGGAGTAGGGGCCAACGTCCTGACTTTC
>TRBV5-5|NA|TRBJ2-1|once
CASSFLHLGGLSSYNEQFF
TGTGCCAGCAGCTTCCTTCATCTGGGAGGATTAAGCTCCTACAATGAGCAGTTCTTC
>TRBV5-1|NA|TRBJ2-4|NA
CASSLYQAKNIQYF
TGCGCCAGCAGCCTTTACCAAGCCAAAAACATTCAGTACTTC
>TRBV4-2|NA|TRBJ1-6|NA
CASRAPEPPLHF
TGTGCCAGCAGGGCACCGGAGCCACCCCTCCACTTT
>TRBV28|NA|TRBJ1-2|NA
CASSFGYGYTF
TGTGCCAGCAGTTTCGGGTATGGCTACACCTTC
>TRBV30|NA|TRBJ1-6|NA
CAWATTPALLHF
TGTGCCTGGGCGACCACTCCTGCGCTCCTCCACTTT
>TRBV27|NA|TRBJ1-6|few
CASRPGVLRNSPLHF
TGTGCCAGCAGGCCCGGGGTTCTAAGGAATTCACCCCTCCACTTT
>TRBV15|NA|TRBJ2-1|NA
CATSRVARGGNNEQFF
TGTGCCACCAGCAGAGTAGCGAGGGGGGGAAACAATGAGCAGTTCTTC
>TRBV6-1|TRBD1|TRBJ2-7|few
CASSKDRQFYEQYF
TGTGCCAGCAGTAAGGACAGGCAATTCTACGAGCAGTACTTC
>TRBV2|TRBD1|TRBJ2-7|few
CASSEAPPGQRTYEQYF
TGTGCCAGCAGTGAAGCGCCCCCGGGACAGCGTACCTACGAGCAGTACTTC
>TRBV7-8|NA|TRBJ2-1|once
CASSLVTNEQFF
TGTGCCAGCAGCTTAGTGACGAATGAGCAGTTCTTC
>TRBV6-6|NA|TRBJ1-2|NA
CASSYLRAPNYGYTF
TGTGCCAGCAGTTACCTACGGGCCCCAAACTATGGCTACACCTTC
>TRBV9|TRBD2|TRBJ2-5|NA
CASSVTGTSSGETQYF
TGTGCCAGCAGCGTTACCGGGACTAGCTCTGGAGAGACCCAGTACTTC
>TRBV2|NA|TRBJ2-7|NA
CASSESGPSSEQYF
TGTGCCAGCAGTGAATCGGGACCGTCCTCCGAGCAGTACTTC
>TRBV6-5|TRBD1|TRBJ1-2|few
CASTGTGRVTYGYTF
TGTGCCAGCACCGGGACAGGAAGAGTTACCTATGGCTACACCTTC
>TRBV7-2|NA|TRBJ1-3|NA
CASSPDSSSGNTIYF
TGTGCCAGCAGTCCGGACAGTAGCTCTGGAAACACCATATATTTT
>TRBV11-2|NA|TRBJ1-2|NA
CASSPPGVSYGYTF
TGTGCCAGCAGCCCACCCGGGGTTAGCTATGGCTACACCTTC
>TRBV6-5|NA|TRBJ2-5|NA
CASSYYSSSGGQYF
NA
>TRBV5-1|NA|TRBJ1-1|NA
CASSLVGGRNTEAFF
TGCGCCAGCAGCTTGGTCGGGGGGCGGAACACTGAAGCTTTCTTT
>TRBV6-1|NA|TRBJ2-6|NA
CASSEWETGANVLTF
TGTGCCAGCAGTGAATGGGAGACCGGGGCCAACGTCCTGACTTTC
>TRBV27|TRBD2|TRBJ2-1|NA
CASSPDSGSRYNEQFF
TGTGCCAGCAGTCCAGATAGCGGGAGTCGCTACAATGAGCAGTTCTTC
>TRBV5-6|TRBD2|TRBJ2-5|few
CASSLARGEVAGGPAAQYF
TGTGCCAGCAGCTTGGCCCGGGGGGAAGTAGCGGGAGGGCCAGCGGCCCAGTACTTC
>TRBV30|TRBD1|TRBJ1-5|NA
CAWSPRDRSTYSNQPQHF
TGTGCCTGGTCCCCCCGGGACAGAAGTACCTATAGCAATCAGCCCCAGCATTTT
>TRBV18|NA|TRBJ2-3|NA
CASSPTYPGIGDTQYF
TGTGCCAGCTCCCCCACCTATCCGGGCATCGGAGATACGCAGTATTTT
>TRBV18|TRBD1|TRBJ1-5|NA
CASSIRTGENQPQHF
TGTGCCAGCTCAATTCGGACAGGGGAAAATCAGCCCCAGCATTTT
>TRBV11-2|NA|TRBJ2-7|once
CASSLVSGSQYEQYF
TGTGCCAGCAGCTTAGTTTCCGGGAGTCAATACGAGCAGTACTTC
>TRBV6-5|NA|TRBJ1-2|once
CASSYRGQRNYGYTF
TGTGCCAGCAGTTACCGGGGGCAGCGGAACTATGGCTACACCTTC
>TRBV9|NA|TRBJ2-2|NA
CASSRARTGELFF
TGTGCCAGCAGCCGGGCCAGGACCGGGGAGCTGTTTTTT
>TRBV5-8|NA|TRBJ2-1|NA
CASSSTLGEQFF
TGTGCCAGCAGTTCGACTCTGGGGGAGCAGTTCTTC
>TRBV5-1|NA|TRBJ2-3|NA
CASSFVGGSTDTQYF
TGCGCCAGCAGCTTCGTGGGCGGTAGCACAGATACGCAGTATTTT
>TRBV9|TRBD1|TRBJ2-7|NA
CASSVEMGQGGDEQYF
TGTGCCAGCAGCGTAGAAATGGGACAGGGGGGTGACGAGCAGTACTTC
>TRBV25-1|NA|TRBJ2-5|NA
CASSVGVINGLETQYF
TGTGCCAGCAGTGTCGGGGTGATTAACGGATTGGAGACCCAGTACTTC
>TRBV12-5|NA|TRBJ2-5|NA
CASAAGFSLGQETQYF
TGTGCTAGTGCCGCGGGGTTTTCTTTAGGCCAAGAGACCCAGTACTTC
>TRBV10-1|TRBD2|TRBJ2-2|NA
CASSESSGRAGELFF
TGCGCCAGCAGTGAGTCGAGCGGGAGGGCCGGGGAGCTGTTTTTT
>TRBV19|NA|TRBJ2-2|NA
CASSYRERGELFF
TGTGCCAGTTCCTATAGGGAGCGGGGGGAGCTGTTTTTT
>TRBV5-1|TRBD2|TRBJ2-1|NA
CASRERDSYNEQFF
TGCGCCAGCAGAGAGCGGGACTCCTACAATGAGCAGTTCTTC
>TRBV28|NA|TRBJ2-7|NA
CASSFPGTPYEQYF
TGTGCCAGCAGCTTCCCCGGGACACCCTACGAGCAGTACTTC
>TRBV14|TRBD2|TRBJ2-1|NA
CASSPLAGAYNEQFF
TGTGCCAGCAGCCCGCTAGCGGGAGCCTACAATGAGCAGTTCTTC
>TRBV4-3|NA|TRBJ1-4|NA
CASSHYLGQGSEKLFF
TGCGCCAGCAGCCACTACCTCGGGCAGGGTTCGGAAAAACTGTTTTTT
>TRBV5-1|TRBD2|TRBJ2-7|NA
CASSLSSGRFHEQYF
TGCGCCAGCAGCTTAAGTAGCGGGAGGTTTCACGAGCAGTACTTC
>TRBV6-1|TRBD1|TRBJ2-3|NA
CATRDSPGDTQYF
TGTGCCACTAGGGACAGCCCGGGAGATACGCAGTATTTT
>TRBV5-1|NA|TRBJ1-6|NA
CASSLAVAGSNSPLHF
TGCGCCAGCAGCTTGGCCGTGGCAGGGAGCAATTCACCCCTCCACTTT
>TRBV18|TRBD1|TRBJ1-5|NA
CASSRTGSGMGNQPQHF
TGTGCCAGCTCGCGGACAGGGTCGGGTATGGGCAATCAGCCCCAGCATTTT
>TRBV7-6|NA|TRBJ2-5|NA
CASSLSREETQYF
TGTGCCAGCAGCTTATCTCGGGAAGAGACCCAGTACTTC
>TRBV7-9|TRBD1|TRBJ1-5|NA
CASSPSGTGGAEPQHF
TGTGCCAGCAGCCCCTCCGGGACAGGGGGCGCGGAGCCCCAGCATTTT
>TRBV28|TRBD1|TRBJ2-5|NA
CASRMTGLETQYF
TGTGCCAGCAGGATGACAGGGTTGGAGACCCAGTACTTC
>TRBV19|NA|TRBJ2-2|few
CASSLKVGVSTGELFF
TGTGCCAGTAGCCTCAAGGTCGGGGTGAGCACCGGGGAGCTGTTTTTT
>TRBV7-2|NA|TRBJ1-6|few
CASSANLGWGNSPLHF
TGTGCCAGCAGCGCAAACCTTGGTTGGGGGAATTCACCCCTCCACTTT
>TRBV9|NA|TRBJ2-6|NA
CVSSRGPGANVLTF
TGTGTCAGCAGTCGAGGACCTGGGGCCAACGTCCTGACTTTC